This T cell receptor (beta chain) was captured in a study of STAT5B mutations in CD4+ large granular lymphocyte leukemia. General study points: Data were not HLA-matched across samples. Compared with healthy controls (2/35), patient top clones favored TRBV06 (8/27). CD4-sorted patient repertoires seemed more clonal than healthy CD4+ repertoires.

For this clone: What it recognizes is unknown.

J gave up 5 bases and V 4 bases, and 5 bases lay outside the gene matches. Germline V gene data show CDR1 as SGDLS and CDR2 as YYNGEE. The CDR3 contains 15 residues. The assay was run at survey level. Profiling relied on immunoSEQ multiplex PCR, and the TCRdb table lists in-frame clones only, not all of them. The table has fewer than 40,000 clones, about 76% seen once. The chain uses TRBV9 and TRBJ2-5, with TRBD2 identical over 13 bases. The sample was CD4+ T cells from blood buffy coats. The source of this sequence is a human donor in good health. The CDR3 reads CASSPGTSGIETQYF. CDR3 DNA: TGTGCCAGCAGCCCGGGGACTAGCGGGATCGAGACCCAGTACTTC.